These 10 T cell receptor beta chains were sequenced from one sample in a study of beta chain features in type 1 diabetes. Expressed TCRB transcripts were sequenced because the isolated RNA had all been reverse transcribed beforehand. TCRdb's copy holds only in-frame clones and misses some; the assay was immunoSEQ multiplex PCR. The data hold 900,000 or so clones, with about a sixth observed a single time. The specimen sequenced was naive CD4+ T cells from blood. Every receptor here comes from a woman between 18 and 29 years old in good health.

CDR3 residues: CASSPRRTTRDEQFF. The DNA of the CDR3 is TGTGCCAGCAGCCCCCGTAGAACTACTAGGGATGAGCAGTTCTTC. This chain links TRBV11-2 with TRBJ2-1, with a tentative D call TRBD2 (5 bases). Trimming pared 5 bases from V and 8 bases from J, leaving 19 bases between. Germline-derived CDR1 and CDR2 are SGHAT and FQNNGV. This CDR3 has 15 amino acids.

The gene calls are TRBV7-9 and TRBJ2-5; 8 bases match TRBD1. The CDR3 contains 13 residues. The germline V gene has CDR1 SEHNR and CDR2 FQNEAQ (reference sequence). V lost 6 bases to trimming and J lost 4 bases; unmatched junction nucleotides: 4. CDR3 amino acids: CASSKTGGETQYF. The CDR3 nucleotides are TGTGCCAGCAGTAAAACAGGGGGAGAGACCCAGTACTTC.

V is TRBV19 and J is TRBJ1-2, with D hard to call. The V gene's germline CDR1 is LNHDA and CDR2 SQIVND (reference sequence). V lost 6 bases and J lost 8, with 16 bases in between. This CDR3 comprises 13 residues. CDR3 DNA sequence: TGTGCCAGTAGCACTCCCCAGTATCCGGGCTACACCTTC. Encoded protein: CASSTPQYPGYTF.

This clone was observed a handful of times. The V and J genes are TRBV4-3 and TRBJ2-2; D perhaps matches TRBD2 (6 bases). Germline assignment: CDR1 LGHNA and CDR2 YSLEER. The V and J ends lost 4 bases and 4 bases respectively, with 19 bases between them. The CDR3 sequence is 17 residues long. CDR3 sequence (DNA): TGCGCCAGCAGCCCTTACTCTAGCGTGACCCGCACCGGGGAGCTGTTTTTT. Translating it yields CASSPYSSVTRTGELFF.

The chain employs TRBV2 and TRBJ1-5; D remains ambiguous. V lost 3 bases, J lost 6 bases, and 9 bases lay in between. Germline V gene data show CDR1 as SNHLY and CDR2 as FYNNEI. The CDR3 spans 13 residues. CDR3 coding DNA: TGTGCCAGCAGTGATCCCATTCGTCAGCCCCAGCATTTT. Its protein is CASSDPIRQPQHF.

V and J are TRBV19 and TRBJ2-5; possibly TRBD1 for D (6 bases). Germline loops: CDR1 LNHDA, CDR2 SQIVND (reference sequence). This CDR3 is 15 amino acids long. V was clipped by 4 bases and J by 5 bases, with 17 bases between them. The chain's CDR3 is CASSKGRDIVETQYF. The CDR3 coding sequence is TGTGCCAGTAGTAAGGGCCGGGACATCGTGGAGACCCAGTACTTC.

The CDR3 coding sequence is TGTGCCAGCAGCGTAGGGCTACGGGGGACTCAAGAGACCCAGTACTTC. This translates into CASSVGLRGTQETQYF. This sequence joins TRBV9 and TRBJ2-5; a weak D match, TRBD2 (6 bases). Looked up from germline, CDR1 is SGDLS and CDR2 is YYNGEE. V was shortened by 0 bases and J by 2 bases, with 14 bases between the two germline ends. The CDR3 spans 16 residues.

The V and J genes are TRBV11-2 and TRBJ2-3, with 11 bases fitting TRBD2. The CDR3 totals 16 residues. Germline V gene data show CDR1 as SGHAT and CDR2 as FQNNGV. V trimming: 5 bases; J trimming: 0 bases; junction bases outside the gene matches: 4. DNA for the CDR3: TGTGCCAGCAGCCTCCGACTAGCGGGGAGCACAGATACGCAGTATTTT. Its protein product is CASSLRLAGSTDTQYF.

As regards this clone: The same CDR3 is also encoded by other DNA sequences in this sample. CDR3 in DNA: TGCGCCAGCAGCTTGGGAGGGACAGGCAACTATGGCTACACCTTC. Translation: CASSLGGTGNYGYTF. The chain uses TRBV5-1 and TRBJ1-2; 8 positions agree with TRBD1. Germline trimming cut 0 bases from V and 2 bases from J; bases unmatched to any gene: 3. The CDR3 has 15 amino acids. Germline V gene sequence: CDR1 SGHRS, CDR2 YFSETQ.

The chain joins TRBV9 to TRBJ1-2; D might be TRBD1 (5 bases). CDR3 length: 14 residues. The germline V and J ends were trimmed by 3 bases and 8 bases, with 17 bases remaining between them. The germline CDR1 and CDR2 sequences are SGDLS and YYNGEE. The CDR3 sequence: CASSEQEYSLGYTF. CDR3 nucleotides: TGTGCCAGCAGCGAACAGGAGTATAGTCTGGGCTACACCTTC.